This TCR beta chain emerged from a study of cytomegalovirus exposure and HLA in healthy donors. This clone was seen once. The germline V gene has CDR1 PRHDT and CDR2 FYEKMQ (reference sequence). Trimming at V came to 2 bases and at J to 4 bases, leaving 1 base not matched to a gene. The CDR3 runs to 13 residues. PCR primers comprised 60 Vbeta and 13 Jbeta primers. Here immunoSEQ multiplex PCR was the method, and the copy in TCRdb shows in-frame clones only, minus some. The data hold roughly 100,000 clones, with 71% observed a single time. The rearrangement uses TRBV13 and TRBJ2-7; 8 bases agree with TRBD1. This TCR was sampled from a female donor in good health and CMV-seronegative. Sequenced input: PBMCs. The CDR3, as DNA: TGTGCCAGCAGCTTACGACAGGGGTACGAGCAGTACTTC. Its translation is CASSLRQGYEQYF.